These 2 T cell receptor beta chains were all obtained from the same sample, sequenced in a study of blood T cells in healthy people across ages. The use of a sample-barcoded 5' primer and a J-beta primer mix characterized a second PCR of about 7 to 12 cycles. TCRdb passed the 5' RACE reads through MiXCR, listing each CDR3 protein once. The sample comprises 650,000 to 1,000,000 distinct CDR3 sequences, roughly 35% of which are singletons, and under 15% rests with the top ten. Input material: blood. These receptors came from a man aged 18 to 30 in good health.

This clonotype has more than one count but fewer than ten. This rearrangement joins TRBV5-1 to TRBJ2-5; D gene unclear. Trimming cost V 0 bases and J 5 bases, with 20 bases left between them. Germline CDR1 and CDR2: SGHRS and YFSETQ. This CDR3 region has 17 residues. DNA of the CDR3: TGCGCCAGCAGCTTGGGCCAGGATAGTGGCGTTTCGGAGACCCAGTACTTC. Translation gives CASSLGQDSGVSETQYF.

The rearrangement uses TRBV7-2 and TRBJ1-6; D is undetermined. The CDR3 consists of 13 residues. Looked up from germline, CDR1 is SGHTA and CDR2 is FQGNSA. Trimming shortened V by 5 bases and J by 8 bases, and 10 bases separated the two germline ends. In DNA form, the CDR3 reads TGTGCCAGCAGCGTAAGAAGGGATTCACCCCTCCACTTT. It yields the protein CASSVRRDSPLHF. Supplemented by reference TRBV7-2 and TRBJ1-6, the full variable domain reads GAGVSQSPSNKVTEKGKDVELRCDPISGHTALYWYRQSLGQGLEFLIYFQGNSAPDKSGLPSDRFSAERTGGSVSTLTIQRTQQEDSAVYLCASSVRRDSPLHFGNGTRLTVT.